This T cell receptor beta chain was recorded in a study of cytotoxic CD8 clonotypes in ibrutinib-treated CLL. Study as a whole: Response samples were taken after a median around eleven months of treatment, range 6 to 36. Findings and caveats of the study: Rare overall, public clonotypes shrank or held steady under therapy.

V was pared by 1 base and J by 2 bases, with 5 bases between. This CDR3 spans 13 amino acids. The germline gives CDR1 SEHNR, CDR2 FQNEAQ (reference sequence). On this clone: The antigen remains unidentified.

The repertoire was sequenced with immunoSEQ multiplex PCR; TCRdb's copy has only in-frame clones and lacks some. The sample shows approximately 190,000 clones, more than 75% of them seen only once. The V call is TRBV7-9, the J call TRBJ1-2; D call uncertain. This sequence originates from a human donor with chronic lymphocytic leukemia. The input for sequencing was PBMCs, taken after 12 months of ibrutinib treatment. CDR3 protein: CASSLETNYGYTF. CDR3 nucleotide sequence: TGTGCCAGCAGCTTAGAGACAAACTATGGCTACACCTTC.